The 6 T cell receptor beta chains below come from one sample, sequenced in a study of graft-versus-host responses after intestinal transplantation. Which antigens these TCRs recognize remains unknown. Some clones are missing from TCRdb's copy, which holds only in-frame ones; the method was immunoSEQ multiplex PCR. The table records under 75,000 clones, around 89% of them present only once. The sample here was unstimulated CD8+ T cells sorted from spleen or lymph node cells, taken before transplant. These receptor sequences come from a human donor who was the organ donor for an intestinal transplant.

The chain employs TRBV4-1 and TRBJ2-3; TRBD2 aligns across 8 bases. CDR3 length: 15 amino acids. From germline, CDR1 is MGHRA and CDR2 YSYEKL. V was pared by 4 bases and J by 4 bases, with 7 bases of the junction left unmatched. As DNA, the CDR3 is TGCGCCAGCAGCCGAATCACTAGCGGATCAGATACGCAGTATTTT. Translated: CASSRITSGSDTQYF.

The chain uses TRBV6-6 and TRBJ1-1; no definite D call. V was clipped by 5 bases and J by 0 bases, with 13 bases between them. Germline CDR1 and CDR2: MNHNY and SVGAGI (reference sequence). CDR3 size: 15 residues. CDR3 loop: CASSPRGGMNTEAFF. The CDR3 coding sequence is TGTGCCAGCAGTCCCCGCGGAGGTATGAACACTGAAGCTTTCTTT.

This chain connects TRBV19 to TRBJ2-7; 7 bases map to TRBD1. V shed 1 base, J shed 5 bases, and the junction held 2 bases outside the gene matches. Germline CDR1 and CDR2: LNHDA and SQIVND (reference sequence). This CDR3 region has 13 residues. CDR3 in amino acids: CASSIATGNEQYV. CDR3 DNA: TGTGCCAGTAGTATAGCGACAGGGAACGAGCAGTACGTC.

This chain uses TRBV5-6 with TRBJ2-7, with D possibly matching TRBD1 (6 bases). Germline V lookup: CDR1 SGHDT, CDR2 YYEEEE. V lost 4 bases, J lost 6 bases, and 14 bases lay in between. This CDR3 spans 13 amino acids. The DNA for the CDR3 is TGTGCCAGCAGCCTGGACAGTGTTCTCGAGCAGTACGTC. Encoded protein: CASSLDSVLEQYV.

The rearrangement links TRBV5-1 to TRBJ1-2, with TRBD1 identical over 7 bases. After removal of 0 bases from V and 8 bases from J, the junction contained 7 bases not matched to a gene. The CDR3 runs 14 residues. Germline CDR1 is SGHRS and CDR2 is YFSETQ. Here the CDR3 DNA reads TGCGCCAGCAGCTTGGTTCAGGGGGTTGAGGGCTACACCTTC. Amino acid sequence: CASSLVQGVEGYTF.

V and J are TRBV25-1 and TRBJ2-2, with D possibly matching TRBD1 (6 bases). CDR1 MGHDK and CDR2 SYGVNS come from the germline V gene. The ends were cut back, 4 bases at V and 6 bases at J, with 18 bases in the middle. This CDR3 has 16 residues. CDR3 in DNA: TGTGCCAGCAGTGGCCGAGGGACAAGCCCTCCCGGGGAGCTGTTTTTT. Residues: CASSGRGTSPPGELFF.